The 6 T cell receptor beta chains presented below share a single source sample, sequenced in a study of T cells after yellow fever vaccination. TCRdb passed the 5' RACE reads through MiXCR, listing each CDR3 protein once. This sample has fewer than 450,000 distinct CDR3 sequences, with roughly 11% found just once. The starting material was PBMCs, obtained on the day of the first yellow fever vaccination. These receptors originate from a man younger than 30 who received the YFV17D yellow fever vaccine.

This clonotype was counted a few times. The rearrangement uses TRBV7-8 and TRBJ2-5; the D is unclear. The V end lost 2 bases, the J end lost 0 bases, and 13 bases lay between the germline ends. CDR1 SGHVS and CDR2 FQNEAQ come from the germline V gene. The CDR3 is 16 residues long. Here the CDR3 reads CASSLQASLYQETQYF. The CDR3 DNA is TGTGCCAGCAGCTTACAGGCTAGTTTGTACCAAGAGACCCAGTACTTC.

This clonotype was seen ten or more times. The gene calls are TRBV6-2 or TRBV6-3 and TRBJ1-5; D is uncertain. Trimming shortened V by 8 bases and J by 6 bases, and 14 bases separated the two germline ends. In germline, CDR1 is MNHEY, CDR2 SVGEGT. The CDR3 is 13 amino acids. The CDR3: CASFPLRSQPQHF. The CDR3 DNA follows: TGTGCCAGCTTCCCCCTCCGGAGTCAGCCCCAGCATTTT.

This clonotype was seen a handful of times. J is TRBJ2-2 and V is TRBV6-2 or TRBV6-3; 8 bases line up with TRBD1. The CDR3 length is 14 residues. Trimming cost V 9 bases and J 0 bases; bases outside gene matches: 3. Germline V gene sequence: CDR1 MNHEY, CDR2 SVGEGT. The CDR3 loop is CASWTGTNTGELFF. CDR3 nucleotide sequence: TGTGCCAGTTGGACAGGGACGAACACCGGGGAGCTGTTTTTT.

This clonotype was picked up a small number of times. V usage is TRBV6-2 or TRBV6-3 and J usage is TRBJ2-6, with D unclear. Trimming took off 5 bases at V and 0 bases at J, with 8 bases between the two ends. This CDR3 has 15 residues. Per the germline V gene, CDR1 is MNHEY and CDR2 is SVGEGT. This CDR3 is CASSTRSSGANVLTF. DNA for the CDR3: TGTGCCAGCAGTACCAGGAGCTCTGGGGCCAACGTCCTGACTTTC.

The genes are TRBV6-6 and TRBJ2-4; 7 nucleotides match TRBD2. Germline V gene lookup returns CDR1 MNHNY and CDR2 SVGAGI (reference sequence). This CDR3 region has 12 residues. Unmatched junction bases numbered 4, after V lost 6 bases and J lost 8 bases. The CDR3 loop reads CASSPRGDIQYF. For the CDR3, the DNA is TGTGCCAGCAGCCCACGGGGGGACATTCAGTACTTC.

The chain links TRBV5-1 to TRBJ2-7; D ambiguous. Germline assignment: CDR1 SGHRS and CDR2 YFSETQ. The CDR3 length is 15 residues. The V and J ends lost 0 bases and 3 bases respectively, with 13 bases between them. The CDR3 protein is CASSLDAVEDYEQYF. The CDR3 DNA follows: TGCGCCAGCAGCTTGGATGCGGTAGAAGACTACGAGCAGTACTTC.